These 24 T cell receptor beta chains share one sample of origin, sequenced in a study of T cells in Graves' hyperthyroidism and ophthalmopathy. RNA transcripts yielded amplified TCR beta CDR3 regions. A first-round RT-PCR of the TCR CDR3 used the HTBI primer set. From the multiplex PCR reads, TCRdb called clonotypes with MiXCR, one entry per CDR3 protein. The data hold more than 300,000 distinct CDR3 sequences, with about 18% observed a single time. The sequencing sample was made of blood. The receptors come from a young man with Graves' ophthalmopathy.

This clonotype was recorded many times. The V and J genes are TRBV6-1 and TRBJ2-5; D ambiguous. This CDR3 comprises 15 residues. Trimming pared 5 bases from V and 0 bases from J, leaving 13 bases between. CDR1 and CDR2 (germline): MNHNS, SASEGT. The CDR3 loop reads CASSPTTPDQETQYF. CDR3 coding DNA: TGTGCCAGCAGTCCCACGACTCCAGACCAAGAGACCCAGTACTTC.

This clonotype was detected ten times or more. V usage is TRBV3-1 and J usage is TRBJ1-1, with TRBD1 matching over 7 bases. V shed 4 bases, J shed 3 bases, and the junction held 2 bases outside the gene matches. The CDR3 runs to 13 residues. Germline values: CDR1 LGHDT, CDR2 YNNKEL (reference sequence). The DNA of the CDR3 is TGTGCCAGCAGCCGGGACAGCTACACTGAAGCTTTCTTT. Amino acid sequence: CASSRDSYTEAFF.

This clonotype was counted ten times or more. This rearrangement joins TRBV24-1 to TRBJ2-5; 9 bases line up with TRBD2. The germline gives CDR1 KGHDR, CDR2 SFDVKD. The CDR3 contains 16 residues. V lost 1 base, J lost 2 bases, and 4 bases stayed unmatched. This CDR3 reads CATSDFSSGAQETQYF. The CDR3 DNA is TGTGCCACCAGTGATTTCTCTAGCGGGGCTCAAGAGACCCAGTACTTC.

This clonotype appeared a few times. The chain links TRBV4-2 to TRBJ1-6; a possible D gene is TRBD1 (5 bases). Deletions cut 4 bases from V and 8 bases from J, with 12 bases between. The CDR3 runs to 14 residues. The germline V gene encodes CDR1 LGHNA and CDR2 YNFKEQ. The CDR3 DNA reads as TGTGCCAGCAGCCCCGGGACGGTCTATTCACCCCTCCACTTT. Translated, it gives CASSPGTVYSPLHF.

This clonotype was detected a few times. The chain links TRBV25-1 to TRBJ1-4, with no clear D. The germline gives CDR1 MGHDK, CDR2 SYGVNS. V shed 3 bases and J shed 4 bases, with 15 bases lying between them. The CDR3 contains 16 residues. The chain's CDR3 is CASSDTRAGGNEKLFF. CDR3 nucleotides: TGTGCCAGCAGTGATACCCGGGCAGGTGGTAATGAAAAACTGTTTTTT.

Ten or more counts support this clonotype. CDR3: CASSTPTGWSYEQYF. The DNA for the CDR3 is TGTGCCAGCAGTACCCCCACTGGATGGTCCTACGAGCAGTACTTC. The chain recombines TRBV6-1 with TRBJ2-7; D gene unclear. The CDR3 has 15 residues. The V gene lost 5 bases and the J gene lost 1 base, with 15 bases spanning the gap. Germline CDR1 is MNHNS and CDR2 is SASEGT.

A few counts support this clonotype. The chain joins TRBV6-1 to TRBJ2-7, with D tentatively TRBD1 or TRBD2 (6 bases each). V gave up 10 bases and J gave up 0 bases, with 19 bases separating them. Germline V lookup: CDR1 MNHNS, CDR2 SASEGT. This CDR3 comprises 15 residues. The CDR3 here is CATSLRGALSYEQYF. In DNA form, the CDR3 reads TGTGCCACCTCCCTTAGGGGGGCCCTCTCCTACGAGCAGTACTTC.

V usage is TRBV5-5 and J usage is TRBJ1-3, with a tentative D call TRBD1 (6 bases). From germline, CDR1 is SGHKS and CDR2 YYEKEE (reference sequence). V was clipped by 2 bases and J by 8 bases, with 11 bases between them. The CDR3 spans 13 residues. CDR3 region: CASSFQGPDTIYF. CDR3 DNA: TGTGCCAGCAGCTTCCAGGGGCCAGACACCATATATTTT.

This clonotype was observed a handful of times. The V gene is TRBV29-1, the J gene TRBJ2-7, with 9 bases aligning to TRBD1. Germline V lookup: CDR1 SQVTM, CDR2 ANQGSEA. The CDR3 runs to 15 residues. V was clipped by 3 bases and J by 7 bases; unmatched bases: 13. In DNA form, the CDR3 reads TGCAGCGTTGAGTCCGGGACCGGGACAGGGTGGGAGCAGTACTTC. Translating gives CSVESGTGTGWEQYF.

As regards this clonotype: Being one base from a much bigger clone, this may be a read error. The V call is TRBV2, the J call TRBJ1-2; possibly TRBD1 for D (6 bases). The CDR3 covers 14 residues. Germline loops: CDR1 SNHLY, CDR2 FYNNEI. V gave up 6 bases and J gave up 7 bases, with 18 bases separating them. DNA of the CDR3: TGTGCCAGCAGCGGCATACAGGGCTGGGGTGGCTACACCTTC. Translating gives CASSGIQGWGGYTF. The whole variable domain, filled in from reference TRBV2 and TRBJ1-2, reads EPEVTQTPSHQVTQMGQEVILRCVPISNHLYFYWYRQILGQKVEFLVSFYNNEISEKSEIFDDQFSVERPDGSNFTLKIRSTKLEDSAMYFCASSGIQGWGGYTFGSGTRLTVV.

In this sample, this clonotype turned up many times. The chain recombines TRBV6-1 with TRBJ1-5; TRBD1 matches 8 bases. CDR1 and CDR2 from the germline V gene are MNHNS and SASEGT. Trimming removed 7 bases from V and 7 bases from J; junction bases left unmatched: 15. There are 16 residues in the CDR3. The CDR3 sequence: CASTPPWTGTDQPQHF. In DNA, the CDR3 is TGTGCCAGCACCCCTCCCTGGACAGGGACGGACCAGCCCCAGCATTTT.

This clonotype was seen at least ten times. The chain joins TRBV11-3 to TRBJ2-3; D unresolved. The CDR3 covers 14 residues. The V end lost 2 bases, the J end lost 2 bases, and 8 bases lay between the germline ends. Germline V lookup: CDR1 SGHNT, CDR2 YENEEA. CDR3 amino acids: CASSLSRNTDTQYF. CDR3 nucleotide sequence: TGTGCCAGCAGCTTAAGTCGGAACACAGATACGCAGTATTTT.

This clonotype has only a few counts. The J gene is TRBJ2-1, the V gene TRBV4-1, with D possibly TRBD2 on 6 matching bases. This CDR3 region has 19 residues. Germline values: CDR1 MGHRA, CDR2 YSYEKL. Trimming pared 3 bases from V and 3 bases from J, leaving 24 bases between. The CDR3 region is CASSHPVTGGASNYNEQFF. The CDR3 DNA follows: TGCGCCAGCAGCCATCCCGTGACCGGCGGGGCGAGTAACTACAATGAGCAGTTCTTC.

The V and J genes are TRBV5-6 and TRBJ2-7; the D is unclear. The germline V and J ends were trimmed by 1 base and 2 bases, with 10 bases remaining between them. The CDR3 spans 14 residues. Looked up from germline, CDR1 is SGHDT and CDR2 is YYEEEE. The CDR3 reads CASSLYYRTYEQYF. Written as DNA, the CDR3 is TGTGCCAGCAGCTTGTATTATAGGACCTACGAGCAGTACTTC.

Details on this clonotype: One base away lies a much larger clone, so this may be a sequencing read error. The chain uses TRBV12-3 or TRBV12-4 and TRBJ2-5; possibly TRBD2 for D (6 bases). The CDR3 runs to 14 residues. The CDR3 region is CASSFLSGQGTQYF. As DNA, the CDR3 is TGTGCCAGCAGTTTTCTTAGCGGACAAGGGACCCAGTACTTC.

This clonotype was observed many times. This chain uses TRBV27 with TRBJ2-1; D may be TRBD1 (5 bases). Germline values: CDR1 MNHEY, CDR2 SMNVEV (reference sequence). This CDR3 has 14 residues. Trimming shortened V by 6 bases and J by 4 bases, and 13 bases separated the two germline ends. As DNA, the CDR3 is TGTGCCAGCAGCAGGGCTAACGGGTACAATGAGCAGTTCTTC. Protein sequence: CASSRANGYNEQFF.

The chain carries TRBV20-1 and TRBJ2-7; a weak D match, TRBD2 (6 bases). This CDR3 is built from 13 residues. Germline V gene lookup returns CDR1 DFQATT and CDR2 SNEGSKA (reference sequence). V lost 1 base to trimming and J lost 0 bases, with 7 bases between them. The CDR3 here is CSARVGSSYEQYF. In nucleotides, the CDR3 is TGCAGTGCTAGAGTCGGGAGCTCCTACGAGCAGTACTTC.

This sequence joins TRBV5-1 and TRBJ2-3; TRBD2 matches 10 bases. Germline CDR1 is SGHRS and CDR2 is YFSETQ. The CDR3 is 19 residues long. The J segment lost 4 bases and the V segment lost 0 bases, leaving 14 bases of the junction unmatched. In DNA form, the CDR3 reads TGCGCCAGCAGCTTGGACTCGATGATAGCGGGGGGACTGGCAGATACGCAGTATTTT. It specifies CASSLDSMIAGGLADTQYF.

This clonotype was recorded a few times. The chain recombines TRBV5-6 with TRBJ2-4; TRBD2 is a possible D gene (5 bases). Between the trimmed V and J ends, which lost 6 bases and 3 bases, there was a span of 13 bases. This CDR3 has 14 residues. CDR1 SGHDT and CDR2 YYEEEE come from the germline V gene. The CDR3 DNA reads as TGTGCCAGCATCCCTCGGGCGGGCAAAAACATTCAGTACTTC. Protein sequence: CASIPRAGKNIQYF.

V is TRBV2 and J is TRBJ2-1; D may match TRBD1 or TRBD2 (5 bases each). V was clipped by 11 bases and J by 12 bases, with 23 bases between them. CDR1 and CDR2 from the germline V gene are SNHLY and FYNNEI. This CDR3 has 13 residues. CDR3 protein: CALSGRDPRGQFF. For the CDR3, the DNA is TGTGCCCTATCCGGCCGGGACCCAAGAGGGCAGTTCTTC.

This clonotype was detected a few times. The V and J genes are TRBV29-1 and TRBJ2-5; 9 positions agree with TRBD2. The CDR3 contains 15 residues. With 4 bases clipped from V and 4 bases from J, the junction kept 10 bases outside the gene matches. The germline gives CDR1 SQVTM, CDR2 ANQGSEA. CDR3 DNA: TGCAGCGTTGCCTTGGCGGGGGGGCCGGGAGAGACCCAGTACTTC. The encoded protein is CSVALAGGPGETQYF.

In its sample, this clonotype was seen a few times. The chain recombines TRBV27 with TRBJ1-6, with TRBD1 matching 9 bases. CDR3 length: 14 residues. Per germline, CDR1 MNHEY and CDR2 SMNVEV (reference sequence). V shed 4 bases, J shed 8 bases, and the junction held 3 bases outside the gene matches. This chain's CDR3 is CASSWDRVDSPLHF. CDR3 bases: TGTGCCAGCAGTTGGGACAGGGTTGATTCACCCCTCCACTTT.

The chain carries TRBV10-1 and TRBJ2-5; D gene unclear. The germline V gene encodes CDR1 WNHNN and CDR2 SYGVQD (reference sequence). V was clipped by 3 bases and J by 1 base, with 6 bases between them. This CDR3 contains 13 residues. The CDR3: CASSEKGQETQYF. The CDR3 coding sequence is TGCGCCAGCAGTGAAAAGGGCCAAGAGACCCAGTACTTC.

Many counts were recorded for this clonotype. CDR3 sequence: CASSSRTEYNSPLHF. The CDR3 coding sequence is TGTGCCAGCAGCTCGAGGACAGAGTATAATTCACCCCTCCACTTT. J is TRBJ1-6 and V is TRBV7-9; the D gene is possibly TRBD1 (6 bases). There are 15 residues in the CDR3. Trimming shortened V by 4 bases and J by 4 bases, and 11 bases separated the two germline ends. From germline, CDR1 is SEHNR and CDR2 FQNEAQ (reference sequence).